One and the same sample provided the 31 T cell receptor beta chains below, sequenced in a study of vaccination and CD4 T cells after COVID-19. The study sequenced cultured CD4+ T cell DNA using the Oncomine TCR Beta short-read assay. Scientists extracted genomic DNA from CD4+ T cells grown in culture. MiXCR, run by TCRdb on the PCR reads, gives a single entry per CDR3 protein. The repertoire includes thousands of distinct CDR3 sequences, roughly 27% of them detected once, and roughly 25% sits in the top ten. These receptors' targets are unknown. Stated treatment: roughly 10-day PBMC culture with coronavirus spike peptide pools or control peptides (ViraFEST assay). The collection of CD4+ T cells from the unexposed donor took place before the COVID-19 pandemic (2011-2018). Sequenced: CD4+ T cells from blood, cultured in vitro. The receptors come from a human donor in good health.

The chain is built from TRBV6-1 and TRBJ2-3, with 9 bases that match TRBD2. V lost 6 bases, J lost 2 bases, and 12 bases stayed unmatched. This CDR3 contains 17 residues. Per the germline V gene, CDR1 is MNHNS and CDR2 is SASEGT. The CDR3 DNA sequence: TGTGCCAGCAGGGCCGTGGCGGGAGGGCCGACCACAGATACGCAGTATTTT. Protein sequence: CASRAVAGGPTTDTQYF.

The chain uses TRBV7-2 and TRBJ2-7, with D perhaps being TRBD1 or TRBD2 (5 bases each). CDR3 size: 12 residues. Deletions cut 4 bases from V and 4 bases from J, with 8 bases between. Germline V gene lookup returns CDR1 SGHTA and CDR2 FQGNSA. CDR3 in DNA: TGTGCCAGCAGCTCGGGGCTATACGAGCAGTACTTC. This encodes CASSSGLYEQYF.

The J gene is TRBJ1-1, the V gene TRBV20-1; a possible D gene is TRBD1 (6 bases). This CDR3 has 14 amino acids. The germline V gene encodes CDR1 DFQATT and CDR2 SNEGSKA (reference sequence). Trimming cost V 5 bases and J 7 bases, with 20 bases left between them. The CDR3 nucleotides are TGCAGTGCTCACGACTACAGGGTCGGGTATGAAGCTTTCTTT. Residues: CSAHDYRVGYEAFF.

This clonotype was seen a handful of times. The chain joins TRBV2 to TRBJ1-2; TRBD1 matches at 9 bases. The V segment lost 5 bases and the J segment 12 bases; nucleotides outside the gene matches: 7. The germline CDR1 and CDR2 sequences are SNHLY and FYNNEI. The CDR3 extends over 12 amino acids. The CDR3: CASSQRTGDHTF. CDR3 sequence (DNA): TGTGCCAGCAGTCAAAGGACAGGGGACCACACCTTC.

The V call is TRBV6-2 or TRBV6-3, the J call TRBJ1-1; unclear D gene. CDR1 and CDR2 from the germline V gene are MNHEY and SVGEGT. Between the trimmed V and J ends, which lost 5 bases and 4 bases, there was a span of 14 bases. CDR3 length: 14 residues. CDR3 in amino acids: CASSREGFVTEAFF. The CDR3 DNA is TGTGCCAGCAGTAGGGAGGGATTCGTCACTGAAGCTTTCTTT.

DNA for the CDR3: TGCAGTGCTATCACGGGTTACGAGCAGTACTTC. It translates to CSAITGYEQYF. The V gene is TRBV20-1, the J gene TRBJ2-7, with D unresolved. The V gene's germline CDR1 is DFQATT and CDR2 SNEGSKA (reference sequence). V shed 4 bases and J shed 4 bases, with 8 bases lying between them. This CDR3 contains 11 residues.

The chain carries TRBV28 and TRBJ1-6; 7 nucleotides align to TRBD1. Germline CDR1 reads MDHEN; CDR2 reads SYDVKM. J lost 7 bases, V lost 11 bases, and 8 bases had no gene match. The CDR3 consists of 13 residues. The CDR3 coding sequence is TGTGCCCTGAGGGCAGGGGGAAATTCACCCCTCCACTTT. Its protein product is CALRAGGNSPLHF.

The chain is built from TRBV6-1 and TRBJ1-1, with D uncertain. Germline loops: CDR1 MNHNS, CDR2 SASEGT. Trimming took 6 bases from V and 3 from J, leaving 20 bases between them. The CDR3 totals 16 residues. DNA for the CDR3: TGTGCCAGCAGCATCAGCCTCCGGGGTATTGACACTGAAGCTTTCTTT. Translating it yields CASSISLRGIDTEAFF.

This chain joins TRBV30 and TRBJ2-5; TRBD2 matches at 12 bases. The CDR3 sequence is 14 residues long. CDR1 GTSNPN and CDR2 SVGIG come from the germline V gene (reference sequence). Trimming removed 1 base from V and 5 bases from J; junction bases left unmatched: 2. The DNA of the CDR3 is TGTGCCTGGAGTGACCTAGCGGGAGGGGAGACCCAGTACTTC. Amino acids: CAWSDLAGGETQYF. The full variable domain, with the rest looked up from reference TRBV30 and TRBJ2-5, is SQTIHQWPATLVQPVGSPLSLECTVEGTSNPNLYWYRQAAGRGLQLLFYSVGIGQISSEVPQNLSASRPQDRQFILSSKKLLLSDSGFYLCAWSDLAGGETQYFGPGTRLLVL.

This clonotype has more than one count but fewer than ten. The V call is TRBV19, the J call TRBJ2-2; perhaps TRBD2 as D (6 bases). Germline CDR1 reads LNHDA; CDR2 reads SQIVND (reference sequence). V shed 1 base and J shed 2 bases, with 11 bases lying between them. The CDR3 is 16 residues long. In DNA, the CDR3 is TGTGCCAGTAGTATAGGACTAGGGCTAAACACCGGGGAGCTGTTTTTT. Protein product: CASSIGLGLNTGELFF.

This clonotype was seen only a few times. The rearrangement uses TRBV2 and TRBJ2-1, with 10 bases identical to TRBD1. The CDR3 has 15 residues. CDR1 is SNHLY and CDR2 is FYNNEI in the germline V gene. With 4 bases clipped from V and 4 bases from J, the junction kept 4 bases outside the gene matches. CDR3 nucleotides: TGTGCCAGCAGTGGTCGGGACAGGGGTTACAATGAGCAGTTCTTC. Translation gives CASSGRDRGYNEQFF.

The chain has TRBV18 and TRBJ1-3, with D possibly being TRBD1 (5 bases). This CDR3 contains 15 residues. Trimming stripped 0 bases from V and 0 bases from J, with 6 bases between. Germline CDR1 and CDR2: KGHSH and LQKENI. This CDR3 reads CASSPPGTSGNTIYF. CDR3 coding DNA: TGTGCCAGCTCACCACCGGGGACCTCTGGAAACACCATATATTTT.

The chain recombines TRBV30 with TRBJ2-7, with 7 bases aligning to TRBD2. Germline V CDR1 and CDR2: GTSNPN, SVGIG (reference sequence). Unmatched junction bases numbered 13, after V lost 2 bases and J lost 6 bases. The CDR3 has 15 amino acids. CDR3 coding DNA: TGTGCCTGGAGTTTCCATGGGATAGCGGGCACCGAGCAGTACTTC. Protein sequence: CAWSFHGIAGTEQYF.

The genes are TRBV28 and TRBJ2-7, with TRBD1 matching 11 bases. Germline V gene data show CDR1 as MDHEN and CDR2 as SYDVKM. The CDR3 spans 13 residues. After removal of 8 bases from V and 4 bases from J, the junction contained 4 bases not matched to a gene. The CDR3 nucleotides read TGTGCCAGCCGGACAGGGGGCTCGTACGAGCAGTACTTC. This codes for CASRTGGSYEQYF.

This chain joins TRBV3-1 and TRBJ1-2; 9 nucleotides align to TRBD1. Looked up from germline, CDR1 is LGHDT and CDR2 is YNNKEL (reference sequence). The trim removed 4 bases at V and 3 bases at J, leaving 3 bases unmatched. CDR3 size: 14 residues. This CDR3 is CASSRRDRDYGYTF. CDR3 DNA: TGTGCCAGCAGCCGCCGGGACAGGGACTATGGCTACACCTTC.

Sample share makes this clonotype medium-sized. In DNA form, the CDR3 reads TGTGCCAGCAGTTCAGGGGGCTATGGCTACACCTTC. This codes for CASSSGGYGYTF. The V gene is TRBV27, the J gene TRBJ1-2, with 7 bases aligning to TRBD1. Germline V gene sequence: CDR1 MNHEY, CDR2 SMNVEV (reference sequence). J lost 4 bases, V lost 4 bases, and 0 bases had no gene match. This CDR3 is 12 amino acids long.

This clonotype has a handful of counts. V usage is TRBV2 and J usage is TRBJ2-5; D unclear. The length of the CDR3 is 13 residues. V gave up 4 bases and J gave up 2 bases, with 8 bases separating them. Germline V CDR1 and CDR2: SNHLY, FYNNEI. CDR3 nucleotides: TGTGCCAGCAGTGTGACGCCTCAAGAGACCCAGTACTTC. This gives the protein CASSVTPQETQYF.

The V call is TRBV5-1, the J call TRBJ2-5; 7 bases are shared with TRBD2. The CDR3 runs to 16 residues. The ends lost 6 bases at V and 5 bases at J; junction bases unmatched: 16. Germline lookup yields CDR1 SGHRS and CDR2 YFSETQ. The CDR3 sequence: CASNTGPRGDRETQYF. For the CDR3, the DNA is TGCGCCAGCAACACCGGACCTCGGGGGGATCGGGAGACCCAGTACTTC.

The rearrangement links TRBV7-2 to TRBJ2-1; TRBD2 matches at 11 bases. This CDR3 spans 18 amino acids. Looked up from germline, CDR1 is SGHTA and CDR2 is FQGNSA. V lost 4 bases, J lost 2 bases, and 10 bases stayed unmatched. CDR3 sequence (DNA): TGTGCCAGCAGCTCCCCCGCTAGCGGGAGGAGGACCTACAATGAGCAGTTCTTC. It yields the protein CASSSPASGRRTYNEQFF.

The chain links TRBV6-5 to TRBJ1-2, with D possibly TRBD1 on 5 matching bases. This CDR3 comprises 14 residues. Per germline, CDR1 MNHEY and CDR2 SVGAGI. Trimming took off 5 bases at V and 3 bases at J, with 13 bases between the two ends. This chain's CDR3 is CASSNWQGDYGYTF. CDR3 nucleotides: TGTGCCAGCAGTAACTGGCAGGGCGACTATGGCTACACCTTC.

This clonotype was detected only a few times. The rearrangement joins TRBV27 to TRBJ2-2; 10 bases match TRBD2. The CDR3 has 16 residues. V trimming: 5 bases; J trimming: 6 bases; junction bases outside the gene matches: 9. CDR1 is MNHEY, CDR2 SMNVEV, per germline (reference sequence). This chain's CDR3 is CASSGTSVGSAGELFF. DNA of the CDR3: TGTGCCAGCAGTGGGACTAGCGTTGGATCAGCCGGGGAGCTGTTTTTT.

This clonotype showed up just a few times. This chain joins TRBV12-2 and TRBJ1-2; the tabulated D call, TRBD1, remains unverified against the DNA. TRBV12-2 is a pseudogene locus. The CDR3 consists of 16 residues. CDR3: CASRRDRGGGNYGYTF. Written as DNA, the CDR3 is TGTGCAAGTCGTCGGGACAGGGGAGGCGGAAACTATGGCTACACCTTC.

CDR3 protein: CASSSLLDGRVYEQYF. As DNA, the CDR3 is TGTGCCAGCAGCTCCTTACTAGACGGGAGAGTCTACGAGCAGTACTTC. This chain uses TRBV6-2 or TRBV6-3 with TRBJ2-7; D is perhaps TRBD2 (6 bases). V shed 6 bases and J shed 3 bases, with 21 bases lying between them. This CDR3 comprises 16 residues. The germline V gene encodes CDR1 MNHEY and CDR2 SVGEGT.

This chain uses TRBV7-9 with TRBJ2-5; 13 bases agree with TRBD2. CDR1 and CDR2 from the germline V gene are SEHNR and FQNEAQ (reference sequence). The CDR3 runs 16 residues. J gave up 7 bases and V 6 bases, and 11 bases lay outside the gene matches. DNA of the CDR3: TGTGCCAGCAGTCCCCTCGGACTAGCGGGAGTGGTGACCCAGTACTTC. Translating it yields CASSPLGLAGVVTQYF.

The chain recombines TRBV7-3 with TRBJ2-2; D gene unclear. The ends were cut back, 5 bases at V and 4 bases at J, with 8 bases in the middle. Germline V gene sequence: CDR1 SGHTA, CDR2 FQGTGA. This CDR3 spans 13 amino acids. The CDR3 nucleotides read TGTGCCAGCAGCCCTAGGACCACCGGGGAGCTGTTTTTT. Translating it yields CASSPRTTGELFF.

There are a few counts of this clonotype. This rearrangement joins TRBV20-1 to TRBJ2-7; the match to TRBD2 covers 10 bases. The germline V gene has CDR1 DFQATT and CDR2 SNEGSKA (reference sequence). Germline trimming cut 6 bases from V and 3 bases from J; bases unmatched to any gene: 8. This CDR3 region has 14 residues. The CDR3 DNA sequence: TGCAGTGCCTCGGTGGTAGCGGGGGGCTACGAGCAGTACTTC. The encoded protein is CSASVVAGGYEQYF.

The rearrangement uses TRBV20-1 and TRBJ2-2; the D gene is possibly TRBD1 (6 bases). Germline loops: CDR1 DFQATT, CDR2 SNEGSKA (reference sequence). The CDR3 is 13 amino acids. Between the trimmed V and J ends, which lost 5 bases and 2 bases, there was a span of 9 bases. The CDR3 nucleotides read TGCAGTGCTCACAGGGATAACACCGGGGAGCTGTTTTTT. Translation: CSAHRDNTGELFF.

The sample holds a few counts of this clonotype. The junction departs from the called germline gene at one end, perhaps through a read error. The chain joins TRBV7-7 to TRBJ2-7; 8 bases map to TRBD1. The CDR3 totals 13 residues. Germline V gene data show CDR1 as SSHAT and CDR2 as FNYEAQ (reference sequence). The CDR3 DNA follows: TGTGCTAGCAGCGGAAATACAGGGGGAGAGCAGTACTTC. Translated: CASSGNTGGEQYF.

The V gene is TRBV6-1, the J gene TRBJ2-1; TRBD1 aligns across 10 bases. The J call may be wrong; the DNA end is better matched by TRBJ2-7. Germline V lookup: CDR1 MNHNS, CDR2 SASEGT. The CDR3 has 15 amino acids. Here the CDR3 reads CASTTAGTGVGEQYF. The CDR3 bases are TGTGCCAGCACCACCGCCGGGACAGGGGTGGGGGAGCAGTACTTC.

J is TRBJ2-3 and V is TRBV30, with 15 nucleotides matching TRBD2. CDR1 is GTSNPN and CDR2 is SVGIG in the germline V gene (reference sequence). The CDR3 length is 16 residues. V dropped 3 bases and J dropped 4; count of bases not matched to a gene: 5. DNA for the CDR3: TGTGCCTGGAGCCAGGGACTAGCGGGGGGCGCAGATACGCAGTATTTT. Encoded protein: CAWSQGLAGGADTQYF.

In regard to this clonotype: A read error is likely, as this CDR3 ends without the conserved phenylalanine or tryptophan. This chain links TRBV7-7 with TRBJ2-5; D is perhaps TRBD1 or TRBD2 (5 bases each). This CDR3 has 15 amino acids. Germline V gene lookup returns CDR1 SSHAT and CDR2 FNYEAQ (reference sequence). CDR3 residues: CASSLVGGSQETQYL. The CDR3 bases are TGTGCTAGCAGCTTAGTTGGGGGATCACAAGAGACCCAGTACCTC.